The rows below give T cell receptor beta chains drawn from one sample of a study of cytomegalovirus exposure and HLA in healthy donors. Using immunoSEQ multiplex PCR, the repertoire was profiled, and TCRdb retains in-frame clones only, with some absent. In the table there are about 200,000 clones, roughly four fifths of which are singletons. Sequencing input: PBMCs. These receptors were obtained from a girl aged 2-10 years in good health and CMV-seronegative. Both conserved end residues are part of each CDR3. The D gene is left open where the match is weak. The size field is filled for only some rows; it gives once, few, many or a size class.

j_gene,v_gene,d_gene,abundance,CDR3aa,CDR3nt
TRBJ1-3,TRBV7-6,TRBD1,NA,CASSLQGAAGNTIYF,TGTGCCAGCAGCCTACAGGGGGCCGCTGGAAACACCATATATTTT
TRBJ2-3,TRBV9,NA,NA,CASSVWGRGTDTQYF,TGTGCCAGCAGCGTATGGGGGCGGGGCACAGATACGCAGTATTTT
TRBJ2-3,TRBV27,TRBD2,once,CASRLAGGADTQYF,TGTGCCAGCAGATTAGCGGGAGGGGCGGATACGCAGTATTTT
TRBJ2-5,TRBV13,NA,NA,CASSLASSPQETQYF,TGTGCCAGCAGCTTGGCTAGCTCCCCCCAAGAGACCCAGTACTTC
TRBJ2-7,TRBV7-2,NA,NA,CASSSLYYEQYF,TGTGCCAGCAGCTCCTTATACTACGAGCAGTACTTC
TRBJ1-2,TRBV21-1,NA,few,CASSKSKQGAHGYTF,TGTGCCAGCAGCAAATCCAAACAGGGGGCGCATGGCTACACCTTC
TRBJ2-4,TRBV4-1,TRBD2,NA,CASSQDGGLAGRGIQCF,TGCGCCAGCAGCCAAGATGGGGGACTAGCGGGACGGGGCATTCAGTGCTTC
TRBJ1-2,TRBV6-1,NA,once,CASNGRKYGYTF,TGTGCCAGCAACGGGAGAAAATATGGCTACACCTTC
TRBJ2-2,TRBV6-6,NA,NA,CASSYRGGGNTGELFF,TGTGCCAGCAGTTACAGAGGAGGGGGCAACACCGGGGAGCTGTTTTTT
TRBJ1-1,TRBV5-1,NA,few,CASSSLAGNTEAFF,TGCGCCAGCAGCTCCCTGGCGGGGAACACTGAAGCTTTCTTT
TRBJ2-3,TRBV20-1,NA,NA,CSAGGDTQYF,TGCAGTGCTGGCGGGGATACGCAGTATTTT
TRBJ2-7,TRBV7-2,NA,NA,CASSPTPGFPSYEQYF,TGTGCCAGCAGCCCAACTCCGGGGTTCCCCTCCTACGAGCAGTACTTC
TRBJ2-7,TRBV5-4,TRBD2,once,CASSLTSGTPLREQYF,TGTGCCAGCAGCTTGACCAGCGGGACCCCACTGCGCGAGCAGTACTTC
TRBJ2-7,TRBV25-1,TRBD1,NA,CASSVGQGQYF,TGTGCCAGCAGCGTCGGACAGGGCCAGTACTTC
TRBJ2-5,TRBV7-3,NA,NA,CASSRGGPSGEQYF,TGTGCCAGCAGCCGCGGGGGCCCCTCCGGGGAGCAGTACTTC
TRBJ1-2,TRBV7-9,TRBD1,few,CSSSVSRDRGDYGYTF,TGTTCCAGCAGCGTGAGCCGGGACAGGGGAGACTATGGCTACACCTTC
TRBJ1-1,TRBV19,NA,NA,CASSIGGLGTEAFF,TGTGCCAGTAGTATAGGGGGGCTTGGGACTGAAGCTTTCTTT
TRBJ2-7,TRBV5-1,TRBD1,NA,CASSLAGLGQGSYEQYF,TGCGCCAGCAGCTTGGCCGGACTCGGACAGGGCTCCTACGAGCAGTACTTC
TRBJ2-1,TRBV6-4,NA,NA,CASSLNNEQFF,TGTGCCAGCAGTCTTAACAATGAGCAGTTCTTC
TRBJ2-2,TRBV30,NA,NA,CAWSWGYPEGELFF,TGTGCCTGGAGTTGGGGCTATCCAGAGGGGGAGCTGTTTTTT
TRBJ1-2,TRBV18,TRBD1,NA,CASSPTQGVPYGYTF,TGTGCCAGCTCACCAACACAGGGGGTTCCCTATGGCTACACCTTC
TRBJ1-2,TRBV2,NA,NA,CASSEAETNNYGYTF,TGTGCCAGCAGTGAAGCGGAGACGAATAACTATGGCTACACCTTC
TRBJ1-2,TRBV18,TRBD1,NA,CASSPDRGASHYTF,TGTGCCAGCTCACCGGACAGGGGGGCAAGCCACTACACCTTC
TRBJ2-3,TRBV5-6,TRBD1,once,CASSWTGGLTDTQYF,TGTGCCAGCAGCTGGACAGGGGGGCTCACAGATACGCAGTATTTT
TRBJ1-1,TRBV6-5,NA,NA,CASSYGPNTEAFF,TGTGCCAGCAGTTACGGGCCTAACACTGAAGCTTTCTTT
TRBJ2-6,TRBV7-6,TRBD1,few,CASTTGQGYSGANVLTF,TGTGCCAGCACCACGGGACAGGGATACTCTGGGGCCAACGTCCTGACTTTC
TRBJ2-1,TRBV7-9,TRBD2,once,CASSLQRPGSSGTNNEQFF,TGTGCCAGCAGCTTACAACGCCCCGGGTCTAGCGGGACTAACAATGAGCAGTTCTTC
TRBJ2-2,TRBV5-4,NA,NA,CASSPGPSVHWELFF,TGTGCCAGCAGCCCTGGGCCTAGCGTTCATTGGGAGCTGTTTTTT
TRBJ2-7,TRBV4-1,TRBD2,NA,CASSQEWLAAYEQYF,TGCGCCAGCAGCCAAGAGTGGCTAGCGGCCTACGAGCAGTACTTC
TRBJ2-6,TRBV7-9,NA,once,CASSLITGLTGANVLTF,TGTGCCAGCAGCTTAATCACAGGGTTGACTGGGGCCAACGTCCTGACTTTC
TRBJ2-6,TRBV2,TRBD1,once,CASSEGDRGRGANVLTF,TGTGCCAGCAGTGAGGGGGACAGGGGGCGAGGGGCCAACGTCCTGACTTTC
TRBJ2-7,TRBV23-1,TRBD2,NA,CASSQPPGRGRAPKSYEQYF,TGCGCCAGCAGTCAACCCCCAGGGAGAGGGAGGGCCCCAAAGTCCTACGAGCAGTACTTC
TRBJ2-7,TRBV7-9,NA,NA,CASSLAGSYYEQYF,TGTGCCAGCAGCTTAGCGGGCAGTTACTACGAGCAGTACTTC
TRBJ2-1,TRBV19,TRBD2,NA,CASSPWTSGYNEQFF,TGTGCCAGTAGTCCTTGGACTAGCGGTTACAATGAGCAGTTCTTC
TRBJ2-7,TRBV6-1,NA,NA,CASTEGGDPNEQYF,TGTGCCAGCACCGAAGGGGGGGATCCCAACGAGCAGTACTTC
TRBJ2-2,TRBV27,NA,NA,CASSPRSRTGELFF,TGTGCCAGCAGTCCGCGCTCTAGGACCGGGGAGCTGTTTTTT
TRBJ2-3,TRBV2,TRBD2,NA,CASSGGATDTQYF,TGTGCCAGCAGCGGGGGGGCCACAGATACGCAGTATTTT
TRBJ2-5,TRBV4-1,NA,NA,CASSQVEQETQYF,TGCGCCAGCAGCCAAGTGGAGCAAGAGACCCAGTACTTC
TRBJ1-5,TRBV2,NA,few,CASRKGSSNQPQHF,TGTGCCTCAAGAAAGGGGTCCAGCAATCAGCCCCAGCATTTT
TRBJ1-2,TRBV19,TRBD1,NA,CASSIDLRGSLAASYGYTF,TGTGCCAGTAGTATAGATCTCAGGGGGTCTCTAGCCGCTTCCTATGGCTACACCTTC